This is a list of T cell receptor beta chains from one sample in a study of blood T cell repertoires in COVID-19. Clones were sequenced by immunoSEQ multiplex PCR, and TCRdb holds only the in-frame ones, with some missing. The sample yields approximately 130,000 clones, approximately 90% seen once. Sequencing used peripheral blood. These receptors came from a human donor in a cohort sampled during active COVID-19. Both conserved end residues are part of each CDR3. The order of the fields is CDR3 length, clone size, V gene, D gene, J gene, CDR3 DNA, CDR3 protein. The D gene is left open where the match is weak. Clone size is not always given. Where it is, it says once, few, many or a class for expanded clones.

len: 16
abundance: -
v_gene: TRBV5-1
d_gene: TRBD2
j_gene: TRBJ2-3
CDR3nt: TGCGCCAGCAGCGGCTCGGGACTAGCGAGCACAGATACGCAGTATTTT
CDR3aa: CASSGSGLASTDTQYF

len: 17
abundance: -
v_gene: TRBV7-9
d_gene: TRBD1
j_gene: TRBJ1-6
CDR3nt: TGTGCCAGCAGCTTAGCCGAGGGGGCAGGAAATAATTCACCCCTCCACTTT
CDR3aa: CASSLAEGAGNNSPLHF

len: 17
abundance: few
v_gene: TRBV19
d_gene: -
j_gene: TRBJ1-5
CDR3nt: TGTGCCAGTAGTCTAGGGAGGGGCCGGCCTGATGATCAGCCCCAGCATTTT
CDR3aa: CASSLGRGRPDDQPQHF

len: 13
abundance: -
v_gene: TRBV19
d_gene: -
j_gene: TRBJ1-5
CDR3nt: TGTGCCAGTAGCCAAACAGAATCGCAGCCCCAGCATTTT
CDR3aa: CASSQTESQPQHF

len: 15
abundance: -
v_gene: TRBV9
d_gene: -
j_gene: TRBJ1-6
CDR3nt: TGTGCCAGCAGCGTAGGAGGCTCCTATAATTCACCCCTCCACTTT
CDR3aa: CASSVGGSYNSPLHF

len: 12
abundance: -
v_gene: TRBV28
d_gene: -
j_gene: TRBJ1-2
CDR3nt: TGTGCCAGCAATCAGGCGGGCTATGGCTACACCTTC
CDR3aa: CASNQAGYGYTF

len: 14
abundance: -
v_gene: TRBV30
d_gene: -
j_gene: TRBJ2-1
CDR3nt: TGTGCCTGGAGTCGAGGGTCGAGCAACAATGAGCAGTTCTTC
CDR3aa: CAWSRGSSNNEQFF

len: 12
abundance: -
v_gene: TRBV4-2
d_gene: -
j_gene: TRBJ2-7
CDR3nt: TGTGCCAGCAGCCAAGGAGGTGCCGAGCAGTACTTC
CDR3aa: CASSQGGAEQYF

len: 17
abundance: -
v_gene: TRBV15
d_gene: -
j_gene: TRBJ1-5
CDR3nt: TGTGCCACCAGCAGAGACCGTGGGGGGACTGGCAATCAGCCCCAGCATTTT
CDR3aa: CATSRDRGGTGNQPQHF

len: 15
abundance: -
v_gene: TRBV24-1
d_gene: TRBD1
j_gene: TRBJ2-1
CDR3nt: TGTGCCACCAGTGATCCGGACAGGTACGACAATGAGCAGTTCTTC
CDR3aa: CATSDPDRYDNEQFF

len: 15
abundance: -
v_gene: TRBV9
d_gene: -
j_gene: TRBJ2-1
CDR3nt: TGTGCCAGCAGCGTAGAGGGGATTGGGTACAATGAGCAGTTCTTC
CDR3aa: CASSVEGIGYNEQFF

len: 13
abundance: -
v_gene: TRBV6-1
d_gene: -
j_gene: TRBJ1-2
CDR3nt: TGTGCCAGCAGTGAGGACAGTAACTATGGCTACACCTTC
CDR3aa: CASSEDSNYGYTF

len: 14
abundance: -
v_gene: TRBV5-4
d_gene: -
j_gene: TRBJ2-7
CDR3nt: TGTGCCAGCAGCCCCGAACGGGGATCCTACGAGCAGTACTTC
CDR3aa: CASSPERGSYEQYF

len: 16
abundance: -
v_gene: TRBV2
d_gene: -
j_gene: TRBJ2-2
CDR3nt: TGTGCCAGCAGTGAAGCGTTAGCGAGCCACACCGGGGAGCTGTTTTTT
CDR3aa: CASSEALASHTGELFF

len: 17
abundance: few
v_gene: TRBV5-4
d_gene: TRBD1
j_gene: TRBJ1-3
CDR3nt: TGTGCCAGCAGCACCGGACAGGGGGCAATTTCTGGAAACACCATATATTTT
CDR3aa: CASSTGQGAISGNTIYF

len: 15
abundance: -
v_gene: TRBV6-1
d_gene: TRBD1
j_gene: TRBJ2-1
CDR3nt: TGTGCCAGCAGTGATGACAGGGGGCACTACAATGAGCAGTTCTTC
CDR3aa: CASSDDRGHYNEQFF

len: 13
abundance: -
v_gene: TRBV4-1
d_gene: -
j_gene: TRBJ1-4
CDR3nt: TGCGCCAGCAGCCAAGACCCTCGGGAAAAACTGTTTTTT
CDR3aa: CASSQDPREKLFF

len: 15
abundance: -
v_gene: TRBV11-2
d_gene: TRBD2
j_gene: TRBJ2-7
CDR3nt: TGTGCCAGCAGCTCGACTAGCGGGAGGACATACGAGCAGTACTTC
CDR3aa: CASSSTSGRTYEQYF

len: 14
abundance: -
v_gene: TRBV7-2
d_gene: TRBD2
j_gene: TRBJ2-7
CDR3nt: TGTGCCAGCAGCTTAGTACGCGGGAGCTACGAGCAGTACTTC
CDR3aa: CASSLVRGSYEQYF

len: 16
abundance: -
v_gene: TRBV5-1
d_gene: TRBD2
j_gene: TRBJ2-5
CDR3nt: TGCGCCAGCAGCTTGGGGCCTAGCGGATACCAAGAGACCCAGTACTTC
CDR3aa: CASSLGPSGYQETQYF

len: 14
abundance: -
v_gene: TRBV28
d_gene: TRBD1
j_gene: TRBJ2-3
CDR3nt: TGTGCCAGCAGACCGGGACAGGCTGTGAATACGCAGTATTTT
CDR3aa: CASRPGQAVNTQYF

len: 14
abundance: -
v_gene: TRBV5-1
d_gene: -
j_gene: TRBJ2-7
CDR3nt: TGCGCCAGCAGCTTGGCACAGGCTAGCTACGAGCAGTACTTC
CDR3aa: CASSLAQASYEQYF

len: 16
abundance: -
v_gene: TRBV9
d_gene: TRBD1
j_gene: TRBJ2-3
CDR3nt: TGTGCCAGCAGCGTAGGACAGGGGAAGGGCACAGATACGCAGTATTTT
CDR3aa: CASSVGQGKGTDTQYF

len: 17
abundance: few
v_gene: TRBV5-4
d_gene: -
j_gene: TRBJ2-3
CDR3nt: TGTGCCAGCAGCTTTAGTTCCGGGAGACCGAGCACAGATACGCAGTATTTT
CDR3aa: CASSFSSGRPSTDTQYF

len: 14
abundance: -
v_gene: TRBV28
d_gene: -
j_gene: TRBJ1-5
CDR3nt: TGTGCCAGCAGTTTGGGGCATTCAAACCAGCCCCAGCATTTT
CDR3aa: CASSLGHSNQPQHF

len: 15
abundance: -
v_gene: TRBV6-4
d_gene: TRBD2
j_gene: TRBJ2-1
CDR3nt: TGTGCCAGCAGTGAGTCGGGCGGGGGGCCGGATGAGCAGTTCTTC
CDR3aa: CASSESGGGPDEQFF

len: 15
abundance: -
v_gene: TRBV23-1
d_gene: TRBD2
j_gene: TRBJ2-1
CDR3nt: TGCGCCAGCAGTCAATCGCGGGGGAGCGACAATGAGCAGTTCTTC
CDR3aa: CASSQSRGSDNEQFF

len: 17
abundance: -
v_gene: TRBV6-4
d_gene: -
j_gene: TRBJ2-1
CDR3nt: TGTGCCAGCAGTCGACAGGGAATAGCGGGGAAAAGGGATGAGCAGTTCTTC
CDR3aa: CASSRQGIAGKRDEQFF